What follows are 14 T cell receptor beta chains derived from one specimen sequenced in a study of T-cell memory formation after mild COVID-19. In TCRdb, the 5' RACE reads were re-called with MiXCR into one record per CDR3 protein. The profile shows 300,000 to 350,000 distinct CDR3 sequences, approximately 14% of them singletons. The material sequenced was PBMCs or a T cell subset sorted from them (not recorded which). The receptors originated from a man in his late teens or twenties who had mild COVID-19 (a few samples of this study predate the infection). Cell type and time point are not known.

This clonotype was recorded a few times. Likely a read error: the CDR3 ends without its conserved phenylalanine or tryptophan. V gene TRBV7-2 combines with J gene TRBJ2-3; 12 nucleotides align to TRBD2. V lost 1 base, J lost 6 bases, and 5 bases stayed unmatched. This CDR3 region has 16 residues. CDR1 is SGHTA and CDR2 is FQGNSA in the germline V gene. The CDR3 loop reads CASSLVASGGDDTQYI. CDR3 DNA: TGTGCCAGCAGCTTAGTGGCTAGCGGGGGGGATGATACGCAGTATATT.

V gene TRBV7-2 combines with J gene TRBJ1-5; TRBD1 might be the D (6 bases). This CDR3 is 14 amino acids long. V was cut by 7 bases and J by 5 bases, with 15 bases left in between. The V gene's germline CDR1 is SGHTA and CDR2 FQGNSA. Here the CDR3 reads CASTLGQGDQPQHF. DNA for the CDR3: TGTGCCAGCACCTTGGGACAAGGGGATCAGCCCCAGCATTTT.

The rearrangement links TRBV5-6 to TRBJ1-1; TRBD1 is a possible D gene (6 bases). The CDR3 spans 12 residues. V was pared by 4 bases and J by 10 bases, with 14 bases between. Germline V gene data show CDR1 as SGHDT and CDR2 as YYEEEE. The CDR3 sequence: CASSLQGFGAFF. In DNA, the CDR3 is TGTGCCAGCAGCCTACAGGGATTCGGAGCTTTCTTT.

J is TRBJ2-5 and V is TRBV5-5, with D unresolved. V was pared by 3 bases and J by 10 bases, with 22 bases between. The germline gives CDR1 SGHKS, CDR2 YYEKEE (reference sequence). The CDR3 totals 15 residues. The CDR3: CASSYNWAPRGGQYF. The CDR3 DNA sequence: TGTGCCAGCAGCTACAACTGGGCCCCCCGAGGTGGCCAGTACTTC.

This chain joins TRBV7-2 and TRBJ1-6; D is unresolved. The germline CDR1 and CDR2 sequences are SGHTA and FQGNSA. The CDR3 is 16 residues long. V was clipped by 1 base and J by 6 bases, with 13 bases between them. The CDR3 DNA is TGTGCCAGCAGCTTAGTTCGTGGGCGAGGTAATTCACCCCTCCACTTT. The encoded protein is CASSLVRGRGNSPLHF.

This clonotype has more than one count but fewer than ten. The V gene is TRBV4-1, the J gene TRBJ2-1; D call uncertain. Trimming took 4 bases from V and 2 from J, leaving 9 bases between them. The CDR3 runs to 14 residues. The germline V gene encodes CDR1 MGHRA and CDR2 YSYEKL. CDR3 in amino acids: CASSPTEAYNEQFF. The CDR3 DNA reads TGCGCCAGCAGCCCGACGGAAGCCTACAATGAGCAGTTCTTC.

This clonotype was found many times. The CDR3 DNA reads as TGTGCCAGCAGCTTAGTAGCCAACACTGAAGCTTTCTTT. As protein: CASSLVANTEAFF. The V and J genes are TRBV7-9 and TRBJ1-1; D is undetermined. Germline loops: CDR1 SEHNR, CDR2 FQNEAQ (reference sequence). With 1 base removed from V and 2 bases from J, the gap between germline ends came to 5 bases. This CDR3 has 13 amino acids. Looking up the rest from reference TRBV7-9 and TRBJ1-1 gives the full variable domain: DTGVSQNPRHKITKRGQNVTFRCDPISEHNRLYWYRQTLGQGPEFLTYFQNEAQLEKSRLLSDRFSAERPKGSFSTLEIQRTEQGDSAMYLCASSLVANTEAFFGQGTRLTVV.

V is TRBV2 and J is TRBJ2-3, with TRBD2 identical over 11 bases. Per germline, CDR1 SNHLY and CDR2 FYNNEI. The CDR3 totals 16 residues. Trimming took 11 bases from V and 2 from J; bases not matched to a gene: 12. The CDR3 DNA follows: TGTGCCGGCACGAGACGACTAGCGGGGTACACAGATACGCAGTATTTT. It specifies CAGTRRLAGYTDTQYF.

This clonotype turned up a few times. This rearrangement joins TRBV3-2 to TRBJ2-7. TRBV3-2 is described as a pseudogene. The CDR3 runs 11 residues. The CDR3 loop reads CASNGLYEQYV. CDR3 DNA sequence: TGTGCCAGCAACGGACTCTACGAGCAGTACGTC.

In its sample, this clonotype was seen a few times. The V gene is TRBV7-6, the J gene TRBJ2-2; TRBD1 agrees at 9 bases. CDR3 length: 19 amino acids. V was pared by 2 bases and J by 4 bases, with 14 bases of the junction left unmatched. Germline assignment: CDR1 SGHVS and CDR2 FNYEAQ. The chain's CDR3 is CASSLKIPPGQGITGELFF. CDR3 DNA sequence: TGTGCCAGCAGCTTAAAAATACCGCCGGGACAGGGTATCACCGGGGAGCTGTTTTTT. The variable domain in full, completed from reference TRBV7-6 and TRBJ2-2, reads GAGVSQSPRYKVTKRGQDVALRCDPISGHVSLYWYRQALGQGPEFLTYFNYEAQQDKSGLPNDRFSAERPEGSISTLTIQRTEQRDSAMYRCASSLKIPPGQGITGELFFGEGSRLTVL.

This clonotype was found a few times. This CDR3 is CASSLVGDITEAFF. The CDR3, as DNA: TGTGCCAGCAGCTTAGTAGGGGACATCACTGAAGCTTTCTTT. This sequence joins TRBV7-2 and TRBJ1-1; D is perhaps TRBD1 (6 bases). Trimming cost V 1 base and J 4 bases, with 10 bases left between them. Germline values: CDR1 SGHTA, CDR2 FQGNSA. CDR3 length: 14 amino acids.

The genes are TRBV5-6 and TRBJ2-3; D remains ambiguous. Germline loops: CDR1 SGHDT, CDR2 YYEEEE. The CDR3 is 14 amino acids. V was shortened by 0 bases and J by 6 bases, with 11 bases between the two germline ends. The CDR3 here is CASSLAGIRDTQYF. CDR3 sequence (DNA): TGTGCCAGCAGCTTGGCCGGAATACGGGATACGCAGTATTTT.

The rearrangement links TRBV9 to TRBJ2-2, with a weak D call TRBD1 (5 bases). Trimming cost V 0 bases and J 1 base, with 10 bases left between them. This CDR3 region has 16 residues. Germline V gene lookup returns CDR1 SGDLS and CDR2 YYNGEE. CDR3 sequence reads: CASSVGQGWNTGELFF. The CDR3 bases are TGTGCCAGCAGCGTAGGGCAGGGATGGAACACCGGGGAGCTGTTTTTT.

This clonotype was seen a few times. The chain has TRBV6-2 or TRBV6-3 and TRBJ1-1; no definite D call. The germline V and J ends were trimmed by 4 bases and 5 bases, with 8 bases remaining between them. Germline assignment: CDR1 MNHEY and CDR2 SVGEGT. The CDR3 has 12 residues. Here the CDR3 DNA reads TGTGCCAGCAGTTTCGGGTTAACTGAAGCTTTCTTT. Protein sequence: CASSFGLTEAFF.